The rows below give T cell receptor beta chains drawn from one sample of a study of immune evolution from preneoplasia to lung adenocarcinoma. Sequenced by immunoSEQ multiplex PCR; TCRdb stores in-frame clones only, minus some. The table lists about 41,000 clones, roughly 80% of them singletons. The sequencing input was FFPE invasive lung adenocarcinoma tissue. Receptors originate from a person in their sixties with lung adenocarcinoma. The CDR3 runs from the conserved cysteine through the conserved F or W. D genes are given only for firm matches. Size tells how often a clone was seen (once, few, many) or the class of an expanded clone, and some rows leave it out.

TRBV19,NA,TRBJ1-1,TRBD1,CASSIDRDSEAFF,TGTGCCAGTAGTATAGATCGGGACAGTGAAGCTTTCTTT
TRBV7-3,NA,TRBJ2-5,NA,CASSLTGGGSQYF,TGTGCCAGCAGCTTAACAGGGGGAGGGAGCCAGTACTTC
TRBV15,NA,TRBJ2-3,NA,CATSSSGVSTDTQYF,TGTGCCACCAGCAGTTCTGGAGTTAGCACAGATACGCAGTATTTT
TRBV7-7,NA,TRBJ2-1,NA,CASSLDSSSYNEQFF,TGTGCCAGCAGCTTAGACAGCAGCTCCTACAATGAGCAGTTCTTC
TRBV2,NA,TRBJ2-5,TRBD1,CASSRDRGRETQYF,TGTGCCAGCAGTAGGGACAGGGGGAGAGAGACCCAGTACTTC
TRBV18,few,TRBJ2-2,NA,CASSTASWTGELFF,TGTGCCAGCTCAACAGCTTCTTGGACCGGGGAGCTGTTTTTT
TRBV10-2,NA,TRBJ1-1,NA,CASTDPSANTEAFF,TGCGCCAGCACCGACCCATCGGCCAACACTGAAGCTTTCTTT
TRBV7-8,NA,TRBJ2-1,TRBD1,CASSSTGGGTNEQFF,TGTGCCAGCAGCTCGACAGGGGGCGGAACTAATGAGCAGTTCTTC
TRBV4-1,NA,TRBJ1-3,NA,CASSQDRESGNTIYF,TGCGCCAGCAGCCAAGACAGGGAGTCTGGAAACACCATATATTTT
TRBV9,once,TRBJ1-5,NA,CASSGQLNQPQHF,TGTGCCAGCAGCGGACAGCTTAATCAGCCCCAGCATTTT
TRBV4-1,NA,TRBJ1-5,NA,CASSQDYTRPAGAQPQHF,TGCGCCAGCAGCCAAGACTATACCCGGCCTGCGGGAGCTCAGCCCCAGCATTTT
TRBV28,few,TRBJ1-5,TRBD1,CASSVRDRVSGPQHF,TGTGCCAGCAGTGTCCGGGACAGGGTCTCCGGGCCCCAGCATTTT
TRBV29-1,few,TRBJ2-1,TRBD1,CSVARDRTFNEQFF,TGCAGCGTCGCCCGGGACAGGACCTTCAATGAGCAGTTCTTC
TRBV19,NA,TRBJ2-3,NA,CASSPSLTDTQYF,TGTGCCAGTAGTCCCTCCCTAACAGATACGCAGTATTTT
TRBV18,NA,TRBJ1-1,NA,CASSPRSGSGKTEAFF,TGTGCCAGCTCACCAAGGTCAGGGTCGGGGAAAACTGAAGCTTTCTTT
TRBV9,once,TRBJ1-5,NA,CASSGQLNQPQHF,TGTGCCAGCAGCGGACAGCTTAATCAGCCCCAGCACTTT
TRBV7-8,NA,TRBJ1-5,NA,CASSLVVGSDQPQHF,TGTGCCAGCAGCTTAGTTGTGGGGTCTGATCAGCCCCAGCATTTT
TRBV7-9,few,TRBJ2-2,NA,CASSRFAGAGELFF,TGTGCCAGCAGTAGGTTCGCAGGCGCCGGGGAGCTGTTTTTT
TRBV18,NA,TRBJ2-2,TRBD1,CASSPPRGQGRFVTGELFF,TGTGCCAGCTCACCCCCGAGAGGACAGGGGAGATTTGTGACCGGGGAGCTGTTTTTT
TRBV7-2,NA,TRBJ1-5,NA,CASSLAGVNQPQHF,TGTGCCAGCAGCTTAGCAGGGGTCAATCAGCCCCAGCATTTT
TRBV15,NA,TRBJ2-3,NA,CTTSGRTSTDTQYF,TGTACCACCAGCGGAAGGACTAGCACAGATACGCAGTATTTT
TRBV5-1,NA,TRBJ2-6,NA,CASSFAGTGANVLTF,TGCGCCAGCAGCTTTGCGGGGACCGGGGCCAACGTCCTGACTTTC
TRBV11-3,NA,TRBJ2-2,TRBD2,CASTWSGSGGAGELFF,TGTGCCAGCACATGGAGCGGGAGCGGAGGCGCCGGGGAGCTGTTTTTT
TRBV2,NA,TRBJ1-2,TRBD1,CASSGTGASGYTF,TGTGCCAGCTCCGGGACAGGGGCGAGTGGCTACACCTTC
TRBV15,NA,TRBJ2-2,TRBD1,CATSRGGGTGQGSTGELFF,TGTGCCACCAGCAGAGGGGGCGGCACGGGACAGGGTTCGACCGGGGAGCTGTTTTTT
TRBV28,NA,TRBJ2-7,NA,CASSSEFSYEQYF,TGTGCCAGCAGTTCAGAATTCTCCTACGAGCAGTACTTC
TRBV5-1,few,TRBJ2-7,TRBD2,CASSPDRGLAGSTYEQYF,TGCGCCAGCAGCCCGGACAGGGGACTAGCGGGGTCGACCTACGAGCAGTACTTC
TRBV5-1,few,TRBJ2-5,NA,CASWGGGARETQYF,TGCGCCAGCTGGGGCGGGGGCGCCCGGGAGACCCAGTACTTC
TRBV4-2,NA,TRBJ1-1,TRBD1,CASSQDWDREAFF,TGTGCCAGCAGCCAAGATTGGGACAGGGAGGCTTTCTTT
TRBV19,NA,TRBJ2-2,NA,CASSMGWTYTGELFF,TGTGCCAGTAGTATGGGGTGGACATACACCGGGGAGCTGTTTTTT
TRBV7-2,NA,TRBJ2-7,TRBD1,CASSSYRGTGLYF,TGTGCCAGCAGCTCCTACCGAGGGACAGGGTTATACTTC
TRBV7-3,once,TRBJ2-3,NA,CASSLGGRYTDTQYF,TGTGCCAGCAGCTTAGGTGGGAGGTACACAGATACGCAGTATTTT
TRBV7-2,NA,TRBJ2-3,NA,CASSLWGGDVDTQYF,TGTGCCAGCAGCTTATGGGGGGGCGACGTAGATACGCAGTATTTT
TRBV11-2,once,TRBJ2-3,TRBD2,CASSLEGGRMSTDTQYF,TGTGCCAGCAGCTTAGAAGGCGGGAGAATGAGCACAGATACGCAGTATTTT
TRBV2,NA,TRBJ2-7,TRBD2,CASRERTSGSYEQYF,TGTGCCAGCAGAGAACGGACTAGCGGGAGCTACGAGCAGTACTTC
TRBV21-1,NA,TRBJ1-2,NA,CASYGYTF,TGTGCCAGCTATGGCTACACCTTC
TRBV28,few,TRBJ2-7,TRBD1,CASRKQGPLHEQYF,TGTGCCAGCAGGAAACAGGGGCCCCTCCACGAGCAGTACTTC
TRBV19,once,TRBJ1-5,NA,CASSPQSHSSSGNQPQHF,TGTGCCAGTAGTCCACAAAGTCACAGCTCATCAGGGAATCAGCCCCAGCATTTT
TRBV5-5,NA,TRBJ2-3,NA,CASSPGHRTDTQYF,TGTGCCAGCAGCCCGGGGCATCGCACAGATACGCAGTATTTT
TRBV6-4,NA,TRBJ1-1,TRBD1,CASSPRDRVTTEAFF,TGTGCCAGCAGTCCCCGGGACAGGGTAACCACTGAAGCTTTCTTT
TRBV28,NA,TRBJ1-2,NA,CAGGPRLGTNYGYTF,TGTGCCGGAGGCCCTAGGCTTGGGACGAACTATGGCTACACCTTC
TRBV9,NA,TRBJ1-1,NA,CASSDRGAANTEAFF,TGTGCCAGCAGCGACCGTGGGGCAGCGAACACTGAAGCTTTCTTT
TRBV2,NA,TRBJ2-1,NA,CASKLDSHNEQFF,TGTGCCAGCAAGTTGGACAGTCACAATGAGCAGTTCTTC
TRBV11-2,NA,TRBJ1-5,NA,CASSSQDSQPQHF,TGTGCCAGCAGCTCGCAGGACAGTCAGCCCCAGCATTTT
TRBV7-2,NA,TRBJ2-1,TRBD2,CASSSQAGVGYNEQFF,TGTGCCAGCAGCTCCCAAGCGGGAGTTGGCTACAATGAGCAGTTCTTC
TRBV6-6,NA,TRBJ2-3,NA,CASASADTQYF,TGTGCCAGCGCTAGCGCAGATACGCAGTATTTT